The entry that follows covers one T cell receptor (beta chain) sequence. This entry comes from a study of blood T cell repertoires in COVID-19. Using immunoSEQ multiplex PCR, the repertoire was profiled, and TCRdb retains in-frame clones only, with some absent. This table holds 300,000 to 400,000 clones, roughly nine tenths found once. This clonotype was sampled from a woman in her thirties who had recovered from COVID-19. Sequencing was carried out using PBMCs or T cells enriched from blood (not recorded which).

The CDR3 reads CASSRRGNSNQPQHF. CDR3 nucleotides: TGTGCCAGCAGCCGGCGGGGCAATAGCAATCAGCCCCAGCATTTT. The chain is built from TRBV7-7 and TRBJ1-5; tentatively, D is TRBD1 (5 bases). Germline values: CDR1 SSHAT, CDR2 FNYEAQ (reference sequence). V was pared by 5 bases and J by 0 bases, with 11 bases between. The CDR3 covers 15 residues.